These 7 T cell receptor beta chains came from one sample sequenced in a study of T cell responses to AZD1222 COVID-19 vaccine. Libraries were prepared by immunoSEQ multiplex PCR; TCRdb keeps only in-frame clonotypes and omits some of them. In the table there are about 60,000 clones, about four fifths of which are singletons. Material: peripheral blood, obtained on day 0 of AZD1222 vaccination. These receptors all stem from an adult in good health.

The rearrangement uses TRBV5-1 and TRBJ1-6; a weak D match, TRBD1 (5 bases). V lost 0 bases to trimming and J lost 5 bases, with 9 bases between them. CDR3 length equals 15 residues. Germline values: CDR1 SGHRS, CDR2 YFSETQ. The CDR3 here is CASSLAPGDNSPLHF. The CDR3 nucleotides are TGCGCCAGCAGCTTGGCCCCGGGGGATAATTCACCCCTCCACTTT.

The table lists this clone with a few counts. The V and J genes are TRBV6-4 and TRBJ2-5; 15 nucleotides agree with TRBD2. Losses at the gene ends were 4 bases for V and 2 bases for J; bases not matched to a gene: 2. CDR1 is MRHNA and CDR2 is SNTAGT in the germline V gene. The CDR3 sequence is 16 residues long. DNA for the CDR3: TGTGCCAGCAGTGCCGGGACTAGCGGGGGGCAAGAGACCCAGTACTTC. Amino acids: CASSAGTSGGQETQYF.

There are a few counts of this clone. The rearrangement joins TRBV30 to TRBJ1-1; D gene ambiguous. The CDR3 contains 13 residues. Deletions cut 3 bases from V and 1 base from J, with 9 bases between. Germline assignment: CDR1 GTSNPN and CDR2 SVGIG (reference sequence). CDR3 coding DNA: TGTGCCTGGAGAGTCAAGGGGAACACTGAAGCTTTCTTT. This encodes CAWRVKGNTEAFF.

The chain carries TRBV7-9 and TRBJ1-6; D possibly corresponds to TRBD1 (5 bases). The V gene lost 6 bases and the J gene lost 3 bases, with 12 bases spanning the gap. This CDR3 region has 15 residues. Germline loops: CDR1 SEHNR, CDR2 FQNEAQ (reference sequence). CDR3 coding DNA: TGTGCCAGCAGAAATACAGGATACTATAATTCACCCCTCCACTTT. It codes for CASRNTGYYNSPLHF.

This clone was seen a few times. The chain has TRBV5-1 and TRBJ2-1, with TRBD2 matching over 13 bases. The CDR3 is made up of 17 amino acids. Per the germline V gene, CDR1 is SGHRS and CDR2 is YFSETQ. After removal of 0 bases from V and 2 bases from J, the junction contained 2 bases not matched to a gene. CDR3 DNA: TGCGCCAGCAGCTTGGAGGGGACTAGCGGGGCCTACAATGAGCAGTTCTTC. Translated, it gives CASSLEGTSGAYNEQFF.

The table lists this clone with a few counts. As DNA, the CDR3 is TGTGCCAGCAGGAGACAGGGAGTTTCCTACGAGCAGTACTTC. This gives the protein CASRRQGVSYEQYF. The chain combines TRBV6-5 with TRBJ2-7; 7 nucleotides match TRBD1. V shed 6 bases and J 1 base; nucleotides not matched to a gene: 6. This CDR3 comprises 14 residues. Germline V lookup: CDR1 MNHEY, CDR2 SVGAGI.

V is TRBV14 and J is TRBJ2-3; 11 bases are a match to TRBD2. J lost 10 bases, V lost 6 bases, and 6 bases had no gene match. This CDR3 comprises 13 residues. In germline, CDR1 is SGHDN, CDR2 FVKESK. CDR3 DNA sequence: TGTGCCAGCAGACGCGAACTAGCGGGGGCGCAGTATTTT. Translated: CASRRELAGAQYF.